These 15 T cell receptor beta chains came from one sample sequenced in a study of T cells in Graves' hyperthyroidism and ophthalmopathy. Amplified TCR beta CDR3 regions came from RNA transcripts. The HTBI primer set drove a first-round RT-PCR of the TCR CDR3. TCRdb ran MiXCR on the multiplex PCR reads and lists one entry per CDR3 protein. The table lists about 640,000 distinct CDR3 sequences, around 15% of them singletons. The source material was blood. The receptors shown here come from a woman aged 45-65 years with Graves' ophthalmopathy.

This clonotype was detected a few times. The CDR3, as DNA: TGTGCCAGCAGTTCCCGGGGACAGGGGGGGACTGAAGCTTTCTTT. Amino acid sequence: CASSSRGQGGTEAFF. J is TRBJ1-1 and V is TRBV6-1; TRBD1 aligns across 11 bases. V shed 5 bases, J shed 5 bases, and the junction held 7 bases outside the gene matches. The CDR3 consists of 15 residues. Germline V gene lookup returns CDR1 MNHNS and CDR2 SASEGT.

This clonotype was recorded many times. Written as DNA, the CDR3 is TGTGCCAGCAGCTTAGACAGCCGCTATGGCTACACCTTC. It translates to CASSLDSRYGYTF. The chain couples TRBV7-2 to TRBJ1-2; no firm D call. The CDR3 is 13 amino acids. Between the trimmed V and J ends, which lost 1 base and 4 bases, there was a span of 7 bases. Per the germline V gene, CDR1 is SGHTA and CDR2 is FQGNSA.

At least ten counts were recorded for this clonotype. The chain carries TRBV20-1 and TRBJ2-1, with D perhaps TRBD2 (6 bases). Germline V gene lookup returns CDR1 DFQATT and CDR2 SNEGSKA (reference sequence). V was clipped by 1 base and J by 9 bases, with 10 bases between them. This CDR3 has 12 amino acids. The chain's CDR3 is CSARVTSTEQFF. The CDR3 DNA sequence: TGCAGTGCTAGAGTTACTAGCACTGAGCAGTTCTTC.

This clonotype was seen repeatedly, ten times or more. The rearrangement joins TRBV2 to TRBJ2-5, with 12 bases matching TRBD2. The trim removed 4 bases at V and 3 bases at J, leaving 9 bases unmatched. Germline lookup yields CDR1 SNHLY and CDR2 FYNNEI. The CDR3 loop spans 17 amino acids. CDR3 DNA sequence: TGTGCCAGCAGTGTTAAGACTAGCGGGAGTTGGGAAGAGACCCAGTACTTC. Protein sequence: CASSVKTSGSWEETQYF.

The V and J genes are TRBV19 and TRBJ1-1; a weak D match, TRBD1 (5 bases). Deletions cut 7 bases from V and 1 base from J, with 22 bases between. This CDR3 contains 17 residues. Germline V gene data show CDR1 as LNHDA and CDR2 as SQIVND (reference sequence). CDR3 amino acids: CASNPFTGGTTNTEAFF. The CDR3 nucleotides are TGTGCCAGTAACCCATTTACTGGGGGGACTACGAACACTGAAGCTTTCTTT.

The V call is TRBV14, the J call TRBJ2-7; D gene uncertain. The CDR3 has 13 residues. Trimming shortened V by 0 bases and J by 4 bases, and 7 bases separated the two germline ends. CDR1 is SGHDN, CDR2 FVKESK, per germline. CDR3 coding DNA: TGTGCCAGCAGCCAAGATCTCCTATACGAGCAGTACTTC. Protein: CASSQDLLYEQYF.

This clonotype was counted at least ten times. This chain connects TRBV18 to TRBJ2-1; D is unresolved. CDR3 length equals 12 residues. In germline, CDR1 is KGHSH, CDR2 LQKENI. V lost 3 bases and J lost 8, with 8 bases in between. CDR3 sequence: CASSPGSDEQFF. The CDR3 DNA sequence: TGTGCCAGCTCACCGGGGTCGGATGAGCAGTTCTTC.

In this sample, this clonotype turned up many times. The V gene is TRBV3-1, the J gene TRBJ1-1; 7 bases agree with TRBD1. V lost 1 base and J lost 5; bases outside the gene matches: 10. This CDR3 region has 16 residues. CDR1 is LGHDT and CDR2 is YNNKEL in the germline V gene (reference sequence). CDR3 residues: CASSQVYDRAPTEAFF. In DNA form, the CDR3 reads TGTGCCAGCAGCCAAGTTTATGACAGGGCCCCAACTGAAGCTTTCTTT. Combining the CDR3 with reference TRBV3-1 and TRBJ1-1 gives the whole variable domain DTAVSQTPKYLVTQMGNDKSIKCEQNLGHDTMYWYKQDSKKFLKIMFSYNNKELIINETVPNRFSPKSPDKAHLNLHINSLELGDSAVYFCASSQVYDRAPTEAFFGQGTRLTVV.

This clonotype came up many times. The chain combines TRBV12-3 or TRBV12-4 with TRBJ1-2; a weak D match, TRBD1 (6 bases). The CDR3 is 14 residues long. V shed 3 bases and J shed 4 bases, with 12 bases lying between them. Here the CDR3 reads CASSFQGKLYGYTF. For the CDR3, the DNA is TGTGCCAGCAGTTTTCAGGGGAAACTCTATGGCTACACCTTC.

This clonotype was found a few times. The chain carries TRBV4-1 and TRBJ2-7; D call uncertain. Trimming removed 1 base from V and 4 bases from J, with 14 bases in between. This CDR3 is 15 amino acids long. CDR1 is MGHRA and CDR2 is YSYEKL in the germline V gene. The CDR3 nucleotides are TGCGCCAGCAGCCAAGTTTGGCCCTCATCTTACGAGCAGTACTTC. This codes for CASSQVWPSSYEQYF.

This clonotype was counted at least ten times. The rearrangement joins TRBV20-1 to TRBJ2-3; 13 bases fit TRBD2. V was clipped by 1 base and J by 3 bases; unmatched bases: 13. The CDR3 has 19 amino acids. Germline CDR1 is DFQATT and CDR2 is SNEGSKA (reference sequence). CDR3 loop: CSARVYGGTSGTSTDTQYF. The CDR3 DNA is TGCAGTGCTAGAGTTTATGGGGGGACTAGCGGGACGTCAACAGATACGCAGTATTTT.

This clonotype has a count of ten or more. The chain has TRBV18 and TRBJ2-1; 11 nucleotides agree with TRBD1. The CDR3 extends over 14 amino acids. Germline V lookup: CDR1 KGHSH, CDR2 LQKENI. V shed 5 bases and J 7 bases; nucleotides not matched to a gene: 4. In DNA, the CDR3 is TGTGCCAGCTCAGGACAGGGGGCTAAGAATGAGCAGTTCTTC. Its translation: CASSGQGAKNEQFF.

The table lists this clonotype with many counts. The rearrangement uses TRBV15 and TRBJ1-1; TRBD1 is a possible D gene (6 bases). With 0 bases removed from V and 6 bases from J, the gap between germline ends came to 20 bases. The CDR3 runs to 17 residues. The germline CDR1 and CDR2 sequences are LNHNV and YYDKDF (reference sequence). The CDR3 spells CATSRDVGDIRASEAFF. CDR3 in DNA: TGTGCCACCAGCAGAGATGTCGGGGACATCAGGGCTTCTGAAGCTTTCTTT.

This clonotype has ten or more counts. The V gene is TRBV20-1, the J gene TRBJ2-7, with 10 bases lining up with TRBD2. Trimming removed 2 bases from V and 0 bases from J; junction bases left unmatched: 7. CDR1 DFQATT and CDR2 SNEGSKA come from the germline V gene (reference sequence). This CDR3 spans 16 amino acids. CDR3 coding DNA: TGCAGTGCTAGAAAACGTCTAGCGGGAGTCTCCTACGAGCAGTACTTC. Amino acid sequence: CSARKRLAGVSYEQYF.

In its sample, this clonotype was seen many times. The rearrangement links TRBV12-3 or TRBV12-4 to TRBJ1-6, with D unresolved. The CDR3 runs 14 residues. V lost 3 bases and J 10 bases, leaving 13 bases between the germline ends. CDR3 nucleotide sequence: TGTGCCAGCAGTTTTCGGGCTTTGGCCTCACCCCTCCACTTT. Amino acid sequence: CASSFRALASPLHF.